What follows is one T cell receptor (beta chain) and its context. RNA was extracted with the RNeasy kit, and a quantity of 0.5 to 1 ug was reverse transcribed using random hexamers. TCR beta CDR3 was amplified by immunoSEQ multiplex PCR. This amplification extended across 54 Vbeta and 13 Jbeta segments. TCRdb processed the immunoSEQ multiplex PCR reads anew with MiXCR; each CDR3 protein has one entry. Of 250,000 or so distinct CDR3 sequences in the sample, approximately 92% were seen once. The multiple sclerosis control cohort comprised treatment-naive individuals presenting with stable or active relapsing-remitting disease. TEMRA cells were enriched by FACS, while CD8+ and CD4+ T cells were obtained through a negative isolation that was performed magnetically. This record belongs to a study of CD8 T cells in Susac syndrome. Per the germline V gene, CDR1 is LGHDT and CDR2 is YNNKEL (reference sequence). Trimming removed 1 base at V and 2 bases at J, with 8 bases between. This CDR3 has 15 amino acids.

The chain carries TRBV3-1 and TRBJ2-2, with D perhaps being TRBD1 or TRBD2 (5 bases each). This sequence was found in a human donor with multiple sclerosis. The sample consisted of CD4+ T cells from PBMCs. CDR3 protein: CASSQAGPNTGELFF. CDR3 DNA: TGTGCCAGCAGCCAAGCGGGGCCTAACACCGGGGAGCTGTTTTTT.